These 10 T cell receptor beta chains were sequenced from one sample in a study of blood T cell repertoires in COVID-19. Only in-frame clones appear in the TCRdb table, and some are missing; sequencing was by immunoSEQ multiplex PCR. The sample holds about 220,000 clones, about four fifths seen once. Input material: PBMCs or T cells enriched from blood (not recorded which). These receptors came from a woman between 40 and 55 years old with acute COVID-19.

The chain links TRBV7-3 to TRBJ2-1; 10 nucleotides agree with TRBD2. CDR1 and CDR2 (germline): SGHTA, FQGTGA. This CDR3 spans 15 amino acids. V shed 6 bases, J shed 0 bases, and the junction held 2 bases outside the gene matches. The CDR3 is CASSRTSGSYNEQFF. CDR3 nucleotide sequence: TGTGCCAGCAGTCGGACTAGCGGCTCCTACAATGAGCAGTTCTTC.

CDR3 residues: CASQRTSGNSFYNEQFF. CDR3 nucleotide sequence: TGTGCCAGCCAGAGGACTAGCGGGAATAGCTTCTACAATGAGCAGTTCTTC. The chain recombines TRBV27 with TRBJ2-1, with 12 bases that match TRBD2. V was pared by 8 bases and J by 3 bases, with 11 bases of the junction left unmatched. In germline, CDR1 is MNHEY, CDR2 SMNVEV (reference sequence). The CDR3 is 17 residues long.

V is TRBV6-5 and J is TRBJ2-1; tentatively, D is TRBD1 (6 bases). The CDR3 has 12 amino acids. CDR1 is MNHEY and CDR2 is SVGAGI in the germline V gene. V dropped 6 bases and J dropped 7 bases, with 10 bases sitting between them. CDR3 residues: CASRTTGNEQFF. For the CDR3, the DNA is TGTGCCAGCAGGACTACAGGGAATGAGCAGTTCTTC.

This chain links TRBV24-1 with TRBJ1-1; D might be TRBD1 (5 bases). The CDR3 covers 12 residues. Germline V gene lookup returns CDR1 KGHDR and CDR2 SFDVKD. Trimming stripped 7 bases from V and 3 bases from J, with 8 bases between. In DNA, the CDR3 is TGTGCCACCAGCAGGGTGGACACTGAAGCTTTCTTT. Its protein is CATSRVDTEAFF.

This clone was observed a handful of times. The chain has TRBV5-4 and TRBJ1-3; TRBD1 aligns across 7 bases. The CDR3 is made up of 17 amino acids. The trim removed 2 bases at V and 1 base at J, leaving 9 bases unmatched. CDR1 SGHNT and CDR2 YYREEE come from the germline V gene (reference sequence). CDR3 sequence reads: CASSLTQTGRSGNTIYF. Written as DNA, the CDR3 is TGTGCCAGCAGCTTAACCCAGACAGGGCGATCTGGAAACACCATATATTTT.

This clone was counted once. This rearrangement joins TRBV12-1 to TRBJ2-2; TRBD2 was called by the table and not checked on the DNA. TRBV12-1 is a pseudogene locus. The CDR3 has 17 amino acids. CDR3 protein: CASSFGRTSGSTGELFF. CDR3 sequence (DNA): TGTGCCAGCAGCTTTGGCCGGACTAGCGGGAGCACCGGGGAGCTGTTTTTT.

The V gene is TRBV6-5, the J gene TRBJ2-1; TRBD2 matches at 8 bases. The germline V gene has CDR1 MNHEY and CDR2 SVGAGI. The CDR3 extends over 16 amino acids. J gave up 10 bases and V 4 bases, and 15 bases lay outside the gene matches. The CDR3 DNA reads as TGTGCCAGCAGTTCCTGGGGTACGGGGGGGCTTTACGAGCAGTTCTTC. This translates into CASSSWGTGGLYEQFF.

The chain joins TRBV29-1 to TRBJ2-1, with D unclear. The CDR3 contains 11 residues. The germline V gene encodes CDR1 SQVTM and CDR2 ANQGSEA. Between the trimmed V and J ends, which lost 3 bases and 6 bases, there was a span of 6 bases. In DNA, the CDR3 is TGCAGCGTTGAGAGAGGCAATGAGCAGTTCTTC. Its protein is CSVERGNEQFF.

This clone was counted a few times. V is TRBV5-5 and J is TRBJ2-1; D unresolved. This CDR3 is 13 amino acids long. Between the trimmed V and J ends, which lost 4 bases and 4 bases, there was a span of 9 bases. Per the germline V gene, CDR1 is SGHKS and CDR2 is YYEKEE (reference sequence). The CDR3 is CASSPTIYNEQFF. CDR3 DNA sequence: TGTGCCAGCAGCCCAACAATATACAATGAGCAGTTCTTC.

The chain is built from TRBV14 and TRBJ2-1, with D perhaps matching TRBD2 (5 bases). Trimming took 0 bases from V and 8 from J, leaving 14 bases between them. Germline V gives CDR1 SGHDN, CDR2 FVKESK. This CDR3 has 15 residues. The CDR3 here is CASSQDPGGADEQFF. DNA for the CDR3: TGTGCCAGCAGCCAAGATCCCGGTGGAGCGGATGAGCAGTTCTTC.